One sample yielded the 2 T cell receptor beta chains listed below, sequenced in a study of sequential checkpoint blockade in melanoma. Documented treatment: randomized to nivolumab then ipilimumab (arm A) or the reverse (arm B). Only in-frame clones appear in the TCRdb table, and some are missing; sequencing was by immunoSEQ multiplex PCR. The profile shows over 25,000 clones, approximately 80% of them singletons. Here the sequenced sample was CD8+ T cells sorted from blood (inferred from file names), taken from a patient given nivolumab and ipilimumab in sequence. The source is a human donor with melanoma.

The chain uses TRBV7-9 and TRBJ2-1, with D possibly matching TRBD1 (5 bases). CDR3 length equals 14 residues. Trimming removed 6 bases at V and 6 bases at J, with 15 bases between. CDR1 and CDR2 from the germline V gene are SEHNR and FQNEAQ (reference sequence). The CDR3 here is CASRAGRPSNEQFF. CDR3 nucleotide sequence: TGTGCCAGCAGAGCAGGGCGACCGAGCAATGAGCAGTTCTTC. Complete variable domain (other parts from reference TRBV7-9 and TRBJ2-1): DTGVSQNPRHKITKRGQNVTFRCDPISEHNRLYWYRQTLGQGPEFLTYFQNEAQLEKSRLLSDRFSAERPKGSFSTLEIQRTEQGDSAMYLCASRAGRPSNEQFFGPGTRLTVL.

The chain is built from TRBV29-1 and TRBJ2-3; 7 positions agree with TRBD2. V lost 1 base and J lost 0; bases outside the gene matches: 10. The germline V gene has CDR1 SQVTM and CDR2 ANQGSEA. This CDR3 is 17 amino acids long. For the CDR3, the DNA is TGCAGCGTTGAAGGCTCCGAGGGAGGGTACAGCACAGATACGCAGTATTTT. Its protein product is CSVEGSEGGYSTDTQYF.